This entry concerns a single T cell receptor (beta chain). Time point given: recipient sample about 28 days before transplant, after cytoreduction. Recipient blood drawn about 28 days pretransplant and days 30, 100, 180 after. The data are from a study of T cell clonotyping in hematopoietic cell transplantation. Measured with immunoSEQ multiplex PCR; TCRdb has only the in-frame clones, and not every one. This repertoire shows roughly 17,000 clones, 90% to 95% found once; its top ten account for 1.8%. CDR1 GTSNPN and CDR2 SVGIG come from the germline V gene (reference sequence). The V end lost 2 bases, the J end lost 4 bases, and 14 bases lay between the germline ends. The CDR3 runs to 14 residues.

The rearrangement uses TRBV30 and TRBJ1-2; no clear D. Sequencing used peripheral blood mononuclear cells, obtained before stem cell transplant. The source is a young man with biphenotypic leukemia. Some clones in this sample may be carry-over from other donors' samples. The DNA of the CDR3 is TGTGCCTGGAGTAGCGTCAGCCCTATCTATGGCTACACCTTC. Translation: CAWSSVSPIYGYTF.